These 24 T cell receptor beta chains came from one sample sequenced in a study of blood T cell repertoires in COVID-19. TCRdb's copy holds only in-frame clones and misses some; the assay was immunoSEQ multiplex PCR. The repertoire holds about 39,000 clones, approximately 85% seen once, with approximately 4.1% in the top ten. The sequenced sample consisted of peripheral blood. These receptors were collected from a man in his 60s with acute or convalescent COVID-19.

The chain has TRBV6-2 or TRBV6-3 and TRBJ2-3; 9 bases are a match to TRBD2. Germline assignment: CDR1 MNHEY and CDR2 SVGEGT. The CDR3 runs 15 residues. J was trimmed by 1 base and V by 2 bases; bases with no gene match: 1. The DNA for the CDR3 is TGTGCCAGCAGTTACCCTAGCGGGGGCACAGATACGCAGTATTTT. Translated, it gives CASSYPSGGTDTQYF.

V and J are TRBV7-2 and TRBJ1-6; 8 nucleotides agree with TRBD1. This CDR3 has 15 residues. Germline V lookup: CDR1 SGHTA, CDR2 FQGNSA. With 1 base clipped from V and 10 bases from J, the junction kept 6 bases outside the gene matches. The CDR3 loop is CASSLVTGGLSPLHF. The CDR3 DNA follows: TGTGCCAGCAGCTTAGTTACAGGGGGGCTCTCACCCCTCCACTTT.

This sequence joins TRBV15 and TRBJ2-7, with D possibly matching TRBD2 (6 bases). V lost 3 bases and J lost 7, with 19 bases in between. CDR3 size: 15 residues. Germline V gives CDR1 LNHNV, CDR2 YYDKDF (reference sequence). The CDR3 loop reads CATSSPTSLLGEQYF. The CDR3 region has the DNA TGTGCCACCAGCAGCCCTACTAGCCTCCTTGGGGAGCAGTACTTC.

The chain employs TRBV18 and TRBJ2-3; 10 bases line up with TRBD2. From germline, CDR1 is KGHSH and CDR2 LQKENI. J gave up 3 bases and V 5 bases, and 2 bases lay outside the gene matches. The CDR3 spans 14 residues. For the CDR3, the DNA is TGTGCCAGCTCAACTAGCGGGGCGACAGATACGCAGTATTTT. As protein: CASSTSGATDTQYF.

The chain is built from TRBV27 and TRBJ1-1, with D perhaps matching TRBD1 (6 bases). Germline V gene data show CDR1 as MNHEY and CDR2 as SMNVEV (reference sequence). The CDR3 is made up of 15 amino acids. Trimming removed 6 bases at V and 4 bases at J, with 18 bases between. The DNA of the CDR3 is TGTGCCAGCAGCTTCCTTTCGGGGGGGGCCACTGAAGCTTTCTTT. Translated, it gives CASSFLSGGATEAFF.

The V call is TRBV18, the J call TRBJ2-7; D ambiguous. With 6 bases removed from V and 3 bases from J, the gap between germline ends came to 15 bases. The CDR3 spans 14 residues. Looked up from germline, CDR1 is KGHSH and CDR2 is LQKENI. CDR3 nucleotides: TGTGCCAGCTCTCCCCGGCGCGGTTACTACGAGCAGTACTTC. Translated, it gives CASSPRRGYYEQYF.

The CDR3 region is CASRRSGGADEQFF. CDR3 nucleotides: TGTGCCAGCAGACGTAGCGGGGGGGCCGATGAGCAGTTCTTC. The chain joins TRBV2 to TRBJ2-1, with 11 bases identical to TRBD2. Germline loops: CDR1 SNHLY, CDR2 FYNNEI. The ends lost 6 bases at V and 8 bases at J; junction bases unmatched: 6. The CDR3 runs 14 residues.

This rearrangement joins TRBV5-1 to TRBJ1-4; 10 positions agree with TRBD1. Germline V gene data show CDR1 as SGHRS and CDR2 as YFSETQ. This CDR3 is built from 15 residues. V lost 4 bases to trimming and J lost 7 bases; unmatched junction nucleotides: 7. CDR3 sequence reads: CASSLAGDRGEKLFF. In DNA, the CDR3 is TGCGCCAGCAGCCTAGCTGGGGACAGGGGTGAAAAACTGTTTTTT.

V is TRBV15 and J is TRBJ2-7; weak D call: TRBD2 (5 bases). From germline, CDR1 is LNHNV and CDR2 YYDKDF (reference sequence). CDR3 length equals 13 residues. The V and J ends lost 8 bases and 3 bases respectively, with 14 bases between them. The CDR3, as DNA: TGTGCCACCCGGGATGGCGGTCTCTACGAGCAGTACTTC. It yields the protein CATRDGGLYEQYF. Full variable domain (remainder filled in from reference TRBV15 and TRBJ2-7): DAMVIQNPRYQVTQFGKPVTLSCSQTLNHNVMYWYQQKSSQAPKLLFHYYDKDFNNEADTPDNFQSRRPNTSFCFLDIRSPGLGDTAMYLCATRDGGLYEQYFGPGTRLTVT.

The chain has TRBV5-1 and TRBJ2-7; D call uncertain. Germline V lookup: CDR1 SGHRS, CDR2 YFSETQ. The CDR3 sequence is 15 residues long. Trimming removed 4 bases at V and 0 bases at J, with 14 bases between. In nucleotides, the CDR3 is TGCGCCAGCAGCCCCAGGCCTTTAAGCTCCTACGAGCAGTACTTC. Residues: CASSPRPLSSYEQYF. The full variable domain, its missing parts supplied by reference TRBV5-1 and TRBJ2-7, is KAGVTQTPRYLIKTRGQQVTLSCSPISGHRSVSWYQQTPGQGLQFLFEYFSETQRNKGNFPGRFSGRQFSNSRSEMNVSTLELGDSALYLCASSPRPLSSYEQYFGPGTRLTVT.

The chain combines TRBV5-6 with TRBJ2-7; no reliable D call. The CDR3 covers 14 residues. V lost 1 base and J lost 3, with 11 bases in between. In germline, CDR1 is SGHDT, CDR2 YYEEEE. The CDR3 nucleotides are TGTGCCAGCAGCTTGCGTCTGGCGGACTACGAGCAGTACTTC. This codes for CASSLRLADYEQYF.

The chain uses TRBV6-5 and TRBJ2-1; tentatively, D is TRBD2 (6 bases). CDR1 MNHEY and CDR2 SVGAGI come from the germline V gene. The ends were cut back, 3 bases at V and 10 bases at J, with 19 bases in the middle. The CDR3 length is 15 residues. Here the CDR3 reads CASSYGPPGVKEQFF. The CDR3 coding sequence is TGTGCCAGCAGTTATGGGCCCCCGGGGGTAAAGGAGCAGTTCTTC.

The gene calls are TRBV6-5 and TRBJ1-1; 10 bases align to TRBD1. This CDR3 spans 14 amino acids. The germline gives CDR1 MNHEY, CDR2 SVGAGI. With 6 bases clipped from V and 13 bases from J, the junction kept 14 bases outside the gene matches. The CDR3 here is CASRQGQGSGEFFF. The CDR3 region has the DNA TGTGCCAGCAGACAGGGACAGGGGTCCGGAGAGTTTTTCTTT.

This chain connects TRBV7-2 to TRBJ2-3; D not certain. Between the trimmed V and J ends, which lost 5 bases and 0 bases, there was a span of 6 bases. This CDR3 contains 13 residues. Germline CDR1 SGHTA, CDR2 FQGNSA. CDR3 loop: CASSLQSTDTQYF. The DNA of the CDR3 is TGTGCCAGCAGCCTCCAGAGCACAGATACGCAGTATTTT.

CDR3 nucleotides: TGTGCCAGCAGCCCCAACAGGGGAGGAGGCTACACCTTC. It translates to CASSPNRGGGYTF. The chain uses TRBV5-6 and TRBJ1-2; 7 bases map to TRBD1. The CDR3 contains 13 residues. The V segment lost 4 bases and the J segment 8 bases; nucleotides outside the gene matches: 8. CDR1 SGHDT and CDR2 YYEEEE come from the germline V gene.

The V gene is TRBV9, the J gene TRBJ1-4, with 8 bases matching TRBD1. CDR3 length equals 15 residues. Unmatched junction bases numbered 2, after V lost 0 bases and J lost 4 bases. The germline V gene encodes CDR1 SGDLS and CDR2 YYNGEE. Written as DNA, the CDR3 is TGTGCCAGCAGCGTAGCGGGGACAGGTAATGAAAAACTGTTTTTT. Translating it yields CASSVAGTGNEKLFF.

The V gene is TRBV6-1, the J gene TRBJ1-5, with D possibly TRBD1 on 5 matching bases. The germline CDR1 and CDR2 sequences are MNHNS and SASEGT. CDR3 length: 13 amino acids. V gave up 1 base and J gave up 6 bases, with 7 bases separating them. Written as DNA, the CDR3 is TGTGCCAGCAGTGAAGACAGGTCTCAGCCCCAGCATTTT. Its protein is CASSEDRSQPQHF.

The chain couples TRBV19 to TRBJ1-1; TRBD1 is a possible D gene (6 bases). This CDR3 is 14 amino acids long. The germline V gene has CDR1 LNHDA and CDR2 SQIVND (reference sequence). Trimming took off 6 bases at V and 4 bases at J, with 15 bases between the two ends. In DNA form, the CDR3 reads TGTGCCAGTAGCCTTCAGGGGCAAGCCACTGAAGCTTTCTTT. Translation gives CASSLQGQATEAFF.

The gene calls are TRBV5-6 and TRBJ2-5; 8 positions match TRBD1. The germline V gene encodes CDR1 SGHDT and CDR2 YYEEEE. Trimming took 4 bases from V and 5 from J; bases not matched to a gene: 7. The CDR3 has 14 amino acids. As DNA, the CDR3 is TGTGCCAGCAGCACCGGGACAGGAGAGGAGACCCAGTACTTC. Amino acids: CASSTGTGEETQYF.

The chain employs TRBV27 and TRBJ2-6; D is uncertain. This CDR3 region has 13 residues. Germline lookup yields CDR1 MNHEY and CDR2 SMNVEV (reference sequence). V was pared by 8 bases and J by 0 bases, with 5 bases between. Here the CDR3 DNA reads TGTGCCAGCCAGAACTCTGGGGCCAACGTCCTGACTTTC. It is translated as CASQNSGANVLTF.

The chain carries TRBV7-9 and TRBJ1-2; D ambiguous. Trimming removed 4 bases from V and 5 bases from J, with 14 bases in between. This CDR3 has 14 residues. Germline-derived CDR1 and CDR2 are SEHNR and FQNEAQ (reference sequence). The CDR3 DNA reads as TGTGCCAGCAGCTCCCTAGGCGGTGGTTATGGCTACACCTTC. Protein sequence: CASSSLGGGYGYTF.

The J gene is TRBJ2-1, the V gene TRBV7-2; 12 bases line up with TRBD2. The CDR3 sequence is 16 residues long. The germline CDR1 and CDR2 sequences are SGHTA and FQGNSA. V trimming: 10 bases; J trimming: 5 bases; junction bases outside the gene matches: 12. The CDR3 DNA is TGTGCCACTGCTATTGCTAGCGGGGGGGGGAACAATGAGCAGTTCTTC. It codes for CATAIASGGGNNEQFF.

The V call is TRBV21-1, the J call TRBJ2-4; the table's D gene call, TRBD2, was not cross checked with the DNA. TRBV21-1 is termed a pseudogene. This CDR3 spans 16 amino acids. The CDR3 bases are TGTGCCAGCAGCAAAGGGAAGTGGGGAGTCAAAAACATTCAGTACTTC. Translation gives CASSKGKWGVKNIQYF.

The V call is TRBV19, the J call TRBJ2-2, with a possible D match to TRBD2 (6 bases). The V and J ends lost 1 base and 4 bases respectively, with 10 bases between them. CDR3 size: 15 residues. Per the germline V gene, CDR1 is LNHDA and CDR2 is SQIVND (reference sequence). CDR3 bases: TGTGCCAGTAGTATAGGACTAGTCCTCACCGGGGAGCTGTTTTTT. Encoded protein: CASSIGLVLTGELFF. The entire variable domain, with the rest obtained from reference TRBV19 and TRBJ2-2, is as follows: DGGITQSPKYLFRKEGQNVTLSCEQNLNHDAMYWYRQDPGQGLRLIYYSQIVNDFQKGDIAEGYSVSREKKESFPLTVTSAQKNPTAFYLCASSIGLVLTGELFFGEGSRLTVL.